This TCR beta chain was recovered during a study of a mutant IDH1 vaccine in newly diagnosed glioma. Study-level information: Radiotherapy alone preceded vaccination by 4-6 weeks; alternatively, vaccination started with temozolomide cycles. Treated individuals were about 60% male and approximately 38% female, averaging about 40 years of age.

Details on this clone: No antigen is known for it.

Time point here: week 47, end of study. A single vaccine dose contained 300 ug of mutant IDH1 20-mer peptide, and topical imiquimod was used with it. With 6 bases clipped from V and 0 bases from J, the junction kept 3 bases outside the gene matches. The CDR3 is 14 amino acids. Per the germline V gene, CDR1 is MNHEY and CDR2 is SMNVEV (reference sequence). Generated by immunoSEQ multiplex PCR, the TCRdb table keeps only in-frame clones and is missing some. The sample has some 32,000 clones, roughly 89% seen once. The sequence came from a man aged 40-49 years with glioma. The chain uses TRBV27 and TRBJ2-7; 9 bases align to TRBD2. Specimen: PBMCs, collected from a glioma patient whose treatment included an IDH1 peptide vaccine. CDR3 nucleotides: TGTGCCAGCAGAGAAGCGGGAGGCTCCTACGAGCAGTACTTC. Translated, it gives CASREAGGSYEQYF.